This T cell receptor (beta chain) appears in the sequencing data of a study of PD-1 blockade in classical Hodgkin lymphoma. Time point noted: cycle 4 day 1 (C4D1), after 5 to 7 weeks of nivolumab. Every patient experienced relapse after autologous stem cell transplantation, and brentuximab vedotin exposure varied. Out of thawed PBMCs, magnetic negative selection purified CD4+ T cells. The table came from immunoSEQ multiplex PCR; TCRdb's copy has only in-frame clones and leaves some out. The table lists 4,500 to 6,000 clones, 75% to 85% of them singletons. Note on this clone: What it binds is unknown.

CDR1 is MNHEY, CDR2 SMNVEV, per germline (reference sequence). There are 14 residues in the CDR3. The junction had 5 bases not matched to a gene; V was cut back by 4 bases and J by 4 bases. Overall study findings and caveats: A significant rise in TCR diversity was seen by C4D1 for CD4+ cells but not for CD8+ cells. Newly diagnosed patients reportedly had lower baseline TCR diversity than healthy donors.

The specimen was CD4+ T cells from blood, collected before the fourth cycle of nivolumab. The receptor's source is a human donor with classical Hodgkin lymphoma. The chain recombines TRBV27 with TRBJ1-2, with TRBD1 identical over 8 bases. The chain's CDR3 is CASSSGQGVYGYTF. CDR3 bases: TGTGCCAGCAGTTCTGGACAGGGAGTCTATGGCTACACCTTC.